Listed here are 19 T cell receptor beta chains from one sample, sequenced in a study of response to subunit inactivated influenza vaccine. In TCRdb, the RT-PCR reads were re-called with MiXCR into one record per CDR3 protein. The profile covers 550,000 to 800,000 distinct CDR3 sequences, with 14% appearing a single time and approximately 6.5% taken by the ten largest. The input for sequencing was PBMCs from blood, taken 14 to 15 days before vaccination. The origin of the receptors is a man aged 50-60 years who received an inactivated influenza vaccine.

The chain recombines TRBV6-2 or TRBV6-3 with TRBJ2-1; TRBD2 agrees at 11 bases. J was trimmed by 6 bases and V by 6 bases; bases with no gene match: 7. In germline, CDR1 is MNHEY, CDR2 SVGEGT. The CDR3 sequence is 15 residues long. CDR3 region: CASRPTSGSPNEQFF. CDR3 DNA sequence: TGTGCCAGCAGACCTACTAGCGGGAGCCCCAATGAGCAGTTCTTC.

V gene TRBV7-2 combines with J gene TRBJ2-7; a weak D match, TRBD1 (5 bases). In germline, CDR1 is SGHTA, CDR2 FQGNSA. The CDR3 runs 14 residues. Trimming took 5 bases from V and 5 from J, leaving 16 bases between them. CDR3: CASSQGHPLDEQYF. DNA for the CDR3: TGTGCCAGCAGCCAAGGACACCCACTCGACGAGCAGTACTTC.

This clonotype has more than one count but fewer than ten. The chain has TRBV3-1 and TRBJ2-1; the D is unclear. The germline V gene encodes CDR1 LGHDT and CDR2 YNNKEL (reference sequence). The CDR3 runs 16 residues. V lost 0 bases and J lost 2, with 11 bases in between. CDR3 coding DNA: TGTGCCAGCAGCCAAGACTGGGTGGGCCCCTACAATGAGCAGTTCTTC. Protein: CASSQDWVGPYNEQFF.

This clonotype occurred a few times. The rearrangement joins TRBV5-5 to TRBJ1-5, with D maybe TRBD1 (6 bases). Trimming took off 0 bases at V and 6 bases at J, with 13 bases between the two ends. Germline V lookup: CDR1 SGHKS, CDR2 YYEKEE (reference sequence). This CDR3 spans 15 amino acids. CDR3 DNA: TGTGCCAGCAGCTTGGGGTTTGGGACAACTCAGCCCCAGCATTTT. It specifies CASSLGFGTTQPQHF.

This chain joins TRBV7-2 and TRBJ1-5; a possible D gene is TRBD1 (6 bases). The CDR3 has 13 residues. Germline CDR1 and CDR2: SGHTA and FQGNSA. The ends were cut back, 5 bases at V and 8 bases at J, with 13 bases in the middle. The CDR3 DNA is TGTGCCAGCAGCATCCGACAGGCAGAGCCCCAGCATTTT. Translation: CASSIRQAEPQHF.

This clonotype was observed at least ten times. J is TRBJ1-1 and V is TRBV12-3 or TRBV12-4; TRBD1 is a possible D gene (5 bases). The CDR3 totals 11 residues. Trimming removed 3 bases from V and 10 bases from J, with 9 bases in between. CDR3 DNA sequence: TGTGCCAGCAGTTTGGGGGGGATAGCTTTCTTT. Its translation: CASSLGGIAFF.

This clonotype showed up just a few times. This chain uses TRBV4-3 with TRBJ2-7, with D perhaps assigned TRBD1 or TRBD2 (6 bases each). The CDR3 runs to 15 residues. V was shortened by 0 bases and J by 4 bases, with 13 bases between the two germline ends. Germline CDR1 is LGHNA and CDR2 is YSLEER. The DNA for the CDR3 is TGCGCCAGCAGCCAAGACCCCCGGGGGCCTTACGAGCAGTACTTC. This codes for CASSQDPRGPYEQYF.

Ten or more counts support this clonotype. The chain couples TRBV20-1 to TRBJ1-1, with 7 bases matching TRBD1. J was trimmed by 5 bases and V by 6 bases; bases with no gene match: 6. Germline CDR1 and CDR2: DFQATT and SNEGSKA (reference sequence). This CDR3 has 12 amino acids. The DNA for the CDR3 is TGCAGTGCCACCGGGACAGCTACTGAAGCTTTCTTT. This encodes CSATGTATEAFF.

The chain employs TRBV4-3 and TRBJ1-4; 10 bases map to TRBD1. The CDR3 is 16 amino acids. Germline V gene lookup returns CDR1 LGHNA and CDR2 YSLEER. V lost 1 base and J lost 7; bases outside the gene matches: 6. The CDR3 DNA is TGCGCCAGCAGCCAAGCTTGGACAGGGGGAGGTGAAAAACTGTTTTTT. Encoded protein: CASSQAWTGGGEKLFF.

This chain connects TRBV19 to TRBJ1-5; 7 positions match TRBD1. The V segment lost 7 bases and the J segment 4 bases; nucleotides outside the gene matches: 4. CDR1 is LNHDA and CDR2 is SQIVND in the germline V gene (reference sequence). The CDR3 is 13 amino acids. The CDR3 sequence is CASNSRGNQPQHF. The CDR3 bases are TGTGCCAGTAACTCCAGGGGGAATCAGCCCCAGCATTTT.

The chain joins TRBV10-2 to TRBJ1-5, with D possibly matching TRBD1 (6 bases). This CDR3 region has 14 residues. V was pared by 2 bases and J by 5 bases, with 10 bases between. Germline V gene sequence: CDR1 WSHSY, CDR2 SAAADI. In DNA form, the CDR3 reads TGCGCCAGCAGTGAGGGTCAGGGGTATCAGCCCCAGCATTTT. As protein: CASSEGQGYQPQHF.

The chain couples TRBV6-2 or TRBV6-3 to TRBJ1-2; D unclear. V lost 4 bases and J 4 bases, leaving 1 base between the germline ends. The CDR3 covers 10 residues. Germline CDR1 is MNHEY and CDR2 is SVGEGT. This chain's CDR3 is CASSFYGYTF. The CDR3 DNA reads TGTGCCAGCAGTTTCTATGGCTACACCTTC.

This clonotype came up a few times. V and J are TRBV7-2 and TRBJ1-3, with D hard to call. Trimming cost V 5 bases and J 4 bases, with 9 bases left between them. The CDR3 has 13 residues. Germline assignment: CDR1 SGHTA and CDR2 FQGNSA. CDR3 amino acids: CASSALPGNTIYF. The CDR3 DNA follows: TGTGCCAGCAGCGCCCTTCCCGGAAACACCATATATTTT.

This clonotype was counted between two and nine times. The chain employs TRBV28 and TRBJ1-6; no clear D gene. Between the trimmed V and J ends, which lost 8 bases and 5 bases, there was a span of 13 bases. The V gene's germline CDR1 is MDHEN and CDR2 SYDVKM. This CDR3 spans 14 amino acids. The CDR3 protein is CASVPPGNNSPLHF. In DNA form, the CDR3 reads TGTGCCAGCGTCCCACCAGGAAATAATTCACCCCTCCACTTT.

This rearrangement joins TRBV27 to TRBJ2-1; D not resolved. The V end lost 6 bases, the J end lost 2 bases, and 8 bases lay between the germline ends. CDR1 is MNHEY, CDR2 SMNVEV, per germline (reference sequence). CDR3 length: 13 residues. The CDR3 nucleotides read TGTGCCAGCAGGAGAGCAGCCTACAATGAGCAGTTCTTC. Its protein product is CASRRAAYNEQFF.

The gene calls are TRBV11-2 and TRBJ2-5; 12 bases match TRBD2. The V gene's germline CDR1 is SGHAT and CDR2 FQNNGV. CDR3 length: 15 amino acids. The junction had 6 bases not matched to a gene; V was cut back by 5 bases and J by 5 bases. The CDR3 here is CASSVRTSGKETQYF. The DNA of the CDR3 is TGTGCCAGCAGCGTTAGGACTAGCGGGAAGGAGACCCAGTACTTC.

This clonotype was seen a few times. The chain has TRBV10-3 and TRBJ2-3; TRBD2 agrees at 11 bases. J lost 8 bases, V lost 3 bases, and 25 bases had no gene match. CDR3 length: 21 amino acids. Germline-derived CDR1 and CDR2 are ENHRY and SYGVKD. The CDR3 sequence: CAISDRGTTSGARRLLGTQYF. DNA of the CDR3: TGTGCCATCAGTGACCGGGGGACGACTAGCGGGGCACGCAGGCTCCTCGGTACGCAGTATTTT.

The chain couples TRBV12-3 or TRBV12-4 to TRBJ2-3; a possible D gene is TRBD2 (5 bases). This CDR3 spans 16 amino acids. V was pared by 6 bases and J by 2 bases, with 18 bases between. CDR3 protein: CASRISGMGLTDTQYF. CDR3 nucleotides: TGTGCCAGCAGGATATCGGGGATGGGCCTCACAGATACGCAGTATTTT.

This clonotype was seen a handful of times. The V call is TRBV7-2, the J call TRBJ2-3; D ambiguous. This CDR3 region has 14 residues. Germline assignment: CDR1 SGHTA and CDR2 FQGNSA. The V gene lost 4 bases and the J gene lost 6 bases, with 14 bases spanning the gap. In nucleotides, the CDR3 is TGTGCCAGCAGCTCTCCTCCGGTGTGGGATACGCAGTATTTT. Amino acids: CASSSPPVWDTQYF.